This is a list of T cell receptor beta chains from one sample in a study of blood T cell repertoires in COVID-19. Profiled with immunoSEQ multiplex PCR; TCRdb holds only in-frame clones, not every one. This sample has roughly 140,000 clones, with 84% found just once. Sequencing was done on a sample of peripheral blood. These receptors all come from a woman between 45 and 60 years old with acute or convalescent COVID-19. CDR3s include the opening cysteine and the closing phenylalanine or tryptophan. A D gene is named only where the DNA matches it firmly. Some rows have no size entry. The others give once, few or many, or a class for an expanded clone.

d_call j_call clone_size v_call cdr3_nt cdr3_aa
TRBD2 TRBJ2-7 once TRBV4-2 TGTGCCAGCAGCCAAGATGATAGCGGGGGGCCCTTAATCCTCTACGAGCAGTACTTC CASSQDDSGGPLILYEQYF
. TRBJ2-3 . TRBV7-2 TGTGCCAGCAGCTTAGCGACTACCGGGTTAGTGCAGTATTTT CASSLATTGLVQYF
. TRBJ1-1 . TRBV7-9 TGTGCCAGCAGCTTAGGGCAGGTAGAACCTGAAGCTTTCTTT CASSLGQVEPEAFF
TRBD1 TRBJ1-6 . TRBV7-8 TGTGCCAGCAGCTTAGCTCGTACTCCGGGACAGCGAGGGCCAGGTTCACCCCTCCACTTT CASSLARTPGQRGPGSPLHF
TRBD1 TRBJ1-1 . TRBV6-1 TGTGCCAGCAGTGTTGGCAGGACAGGGGGCTTGAACACTGAAGCTTTCTTT CASSVGRTGGLNTEAFF
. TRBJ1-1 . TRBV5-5 TGTGCCAGCAGCTTGGCGCTGATTGTGGCGAACACTGAAGCTTTCTTT CASSLALIVANTEAFF
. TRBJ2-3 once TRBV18 TGTGCCAGCTCACCTCTGGACAGCGCAGATACGCAGTATTTT CASSPLDSADTQYF
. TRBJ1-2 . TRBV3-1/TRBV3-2 TGTGCCAGCAGCCAAGCCAGGCGGGGGCCCTATGGCTACACCTTC CASSQARRGPYGYTF
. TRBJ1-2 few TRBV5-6 TGTGCCAGCAGCCAGATAGACATCGTCCGCTATGGCTACACCTTC CASSQIDIVRYGYTF
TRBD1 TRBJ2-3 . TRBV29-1 TGCAGCGTTGAGGGGACAGGGGGTACCCCAGATACGCAGTATTTT CSVEGTGGTPDTQYF
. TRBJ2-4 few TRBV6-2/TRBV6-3 TGTGCCAGCAGTAACCGGGACACTTATCCCAAAAACATTCAGTACTTC CASSNRDTYPKNIQYF
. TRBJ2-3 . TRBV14 TGTGCCAGCAGCCAAGACCCTTTTGGGGCTTGGGGCACAGATACGCAGTATTTT CASSQDPFGAWGTDTQYF
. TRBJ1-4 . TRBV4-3 TGCGCCAGCAGCGCTCACCGGGGGGAAAAACTGTTTTTT CASSAHRGEKLFF
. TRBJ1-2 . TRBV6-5 TGTGCCAGCAGTTACTCGTTTAACGGAGCCTATGGCTACACCTTC CASSYSFNGAYGYTF
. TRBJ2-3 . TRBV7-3 TGTGCCAGCAGCTTCGAGGGAGCAGATACGCAGTATTTT CASSFEGADTQYF
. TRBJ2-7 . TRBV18 TGTGCCAGCTCACCGTCAGGGGCGGTCTACGAGCAGTACTTC CASSPSGAVYEQYF
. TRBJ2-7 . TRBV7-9 TGTGCCAGCAGCTTAGAGGGTTGGGGCATCTACGAGCAGTACTTC CASSLEGWGIYEQYF
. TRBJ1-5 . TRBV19 TGTGCCAGTAGTTTGGCACGGCGGGGCAATCAGCCCCAGCATTTT CASSLARRGNQPQHF
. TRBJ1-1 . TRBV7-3 TGTGCCAGCAGCCCCTCAGGGGTGAACACTGAAGCTTTCTTT CASSPSGVNTEAFF
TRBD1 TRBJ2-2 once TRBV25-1 TGTGCCAGCAGCGCGACAGGGCCGAACACCGGGGAGCTGTTTTTT CASSATGPNTGELFF
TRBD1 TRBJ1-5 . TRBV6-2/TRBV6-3 TGTGCCAGCAGTTACACAGGGGGCGTTCAGCCCCAGCATTTT CASSYTGGVQPQHF
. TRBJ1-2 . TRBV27 TGTGCCAGCAGTTTATCGAGGCTCACAAACTATGGCTACACCTTC CASSLSRLTNYGYTF
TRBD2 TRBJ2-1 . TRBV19 TGTGCCAGTAGTACCAGCGGGGGAGTAGATGAGCAGTTCTTC CASSTSGGVDEQFF